This TCR beta chain was sequenced in a study of T cells after yellow fever vaccination. General study findings and limits: The secondary response was weaker, and its peak arrived faster, on day 5 versus 15.

For TCR, cDNA came from 5'RACE template switching, which added a universal primer site and UMIs. TCRdb processed the 5' RACE reads anew with MiXCR; each CDR3 protein has one entry. The repertoire has almost 600,000 distinct CDR3 sequences, approximately 15% of them found once; the top ten carry over 12%. The V gene lost 5 bases and the J gene lost 9 bases, with 17 bases spanning the gap. CDR1 and CDR2 (germline): MDHEN, SYDVKM. The CDR3 contains 13 residues. Details on this clonotype: What it binds is unknown.

V is TRBV28 and J is TRBJ2-7, with D unclear. This sequence originates from a man aged 25-45 years who received the YFV17D yellow fever vaccine. The sample here was PBMCs, taken on the day of the yellow fever booster vaccination. CDR3 in DNA: TGTGCCAGCAGTCCCAACCCCAAGAGGAGGCAGTACTTC. Its protein is CASSPNPKRRQYF. The full variable domain, its missing parts supplied by reference TRBV28 and TRBJ2-7, is DVKVTQSSRYLVKRTGEKVFLECVQDMDHENMFWYRQDPGLGLRLIYFSYDVKMKEKGDIPEGYSVSREKKERFSLILESASTNQTSMYLCASSPNPKRRQYFGPGTRLTVT.